These T cell receptor beta chains were read from a single sample in a study of T cell changes during pregnancy in multiple sclerosis. Some clones are missing from TCRdb's copy, which holds only in-frame ones; the method was immunoSEQ multiplex PCR. The table includes tens of thousands of clones, over 85% detected once. Sequenced material: CD8+ T cells from peripheral blood mononuclear cells, taken after pregnancy. The receptors originated from a female donor with multiple sclerosis, enrolled in a pregnancy study. The CDR3 runs from the conserved cysteine through the conserved F or W. The D gene is left open where the match is weak. Not all rows give a size; the values are once, few, many and, for expanded clones, a class.

>TRBD2|TRBV28|TRBJ2-7|once
CASSPTTSGRAWAADEQYF
TGTGCCAGCAGTCCTACGACTAGCGGGAGGGCCTGGGCCGCGGACGAGCAGTACTTC
>TRBD2|TRBV5-1|TRBJ2-1|-
CASSLNQVGREANNEQFF
TGCGCCAGCAGCTTGAATCAGGTGGGGAGGGAGGCTAACAATGAGCAGTTCTTC
>-|TRBV4-1|TRBJ1-5|-
CASSQASGPNQPQHF
TGCGCCAGCAGCCAAGCCTCAGGGCCCAATCAGCCCCAGCATTTT
>TRBD2|TRBV10-1|TRBJ2-7|-
CASTNTSLAGASYEQYF
TGCGCCAGCACTAATACCTCCTTAGCGGGAGCGTCCTACGAGCAGTACTTC
>-|TRBV7-9|TRBJ2-6|-
CASSPPLEAGANVLTF
TGTGCCAGCAGCCCCCCCCTGGAGGCTGGGGCCAACGTCCTGACTTTC
>-|TRBV2|TRBJ2-7|once
CASRIAVTNYEQYF
TGTGCCAGCAGAATCGCCGTGACAAACTACGAGCAGTACTTC
>-|TRBV18|TRBJ2-7|-
CASSVLLQTYAYEQYF
TGTGCCAGCTCCGTGCTTTTACAGACCTATGCCTACGAGCAGTACTTC
>-|TRBV4-3|TRBJ1-1|-
CASSQEAVIALNTEAFF
TGCGCCAGCAGCCAAGAAGCAGTAATAGCGTTGAACACTGAAGCTTTCTTT
>TRBD2|TRBV5-4|TRBJ2-5|-
CASSVTSGETQYF
TGTGCCAGCAGCGTGACTAGCGGAGAGACCCAGTACTTC
>TRBD1|TRBV27|TRBJ2-7|-
CASSAGTETYEQYF
TGTGCCAGCAGCGCCGGGACAGAGACCTACGAGCAGTACTTC
>TRBD1|TRBV7-9|TRBJ1-4|once
CASSPRTGPSTNEKLFF
TGTGCCAGCAGCCCAAGGACAGGGCCCTCAACTAATGAAAAACTGTTTTTT
>TRBD2|TRBV9|TRBJ2-1|-
CASSHFQGLADDNEQFF
TGTGCCAGCAGTCACTTTCAAGGACTAGCGGACGACAATGAGCAGTTCTTC
>TRBD1|TRBV5-1|TRBJ2-7|-
CASSLEVPDRGIYEQYF
TGCGCCAGCAGCTTGGAAGTTCCGGACAGGGGGATCTACGAGCAGTACTTC
>TRBD1|TRBV7-9|TRBJ2-1|-
CASSPRDRGLMEQFF
TGTGCCAGCAGCCCCCGGGACAGGGGGCTCATGGAGCAGTTCTTC
>-|TRBV6-6|TRBJ1-1|-
CASSYDSSATEAFF
TGTGCCAGCAGTTATGACAGTAGTGCCACTGAAGCTTTCTTT
>TRBD1|TRBV7-6|TRBJ1-2|-
CASSSDRGGDYGYTF
TGTGCCAGCAGCTCCGACAGGGGAGGGGACTATGGCTACACCTTC
>TRBD1|TRBV9|TRBJ2-1|-
CASSVTGDEQFF
TGTGCCAGCAGCGTTACAGGGGATGAGCAGTTCTTC
>-|TRBV6-6|TRBJ2-1|-
CASSSEERGEQFF
TGTGCCAGCAGTTCCGAGGAGCGAGGTGAGCAGTTCTTC
>-|TRBV27|TRBJ2-1|medium-sized
CASSKLPWSYNEQFF
TGTGCCAGCAGCAAACTACCCTGGTCCTACAATGAGCAGTTCTTC
>TRBD2|TRBV6-1|TRBJ2-2|-
CASSRAGEGTGELFF
TGTGCCAGCAGTAGAGCGGGAGAGGGGACCGGGGAGCTGTTTTTT
>-|TRBV29-1|TRBJ2-2|-
CTVAGGALNTGELFF
TGCACCGTGGCCGGAGGGGCCTTGAACACCGGGGAGCTGTTTTTT
>TRBD1|TRBV27|TRBJ2-1|-
CASSLGQGGNEQFF
TGTGCCAGCAGTTTGGGACAGGGTGGCAATGAGCAGTTCTTC
>TRBD1|TRBV23-1|TRBJ2-1|once
CASSLAPGQAVNEQFF
TGCGCCAGCAGCCTGGCTCCGGGACAGGCGGTCAATGAGCAGTTCTTC
>-|TRBV7-2|TRBJ2-1|-
CASSSRLGPRNEQFF
TGTGCCAGCAGCTCGAGACTAGGGCCGAGGAATGAGCAGTTCTTC
>-|TRBV10-3|TRBJ1-4|-
CAISESTGIAPANNEKLFF
TGTGCCATCAGTGAGTCGACGGGTATAGCGCCGGCGAATAATGAAAAACTGTTTTTT
>-|TRBV19|TRBJ1-1|-
CASSIHLNTEAFF
TGTGCCAGTAGTATCCACTTGAACACTGAAGCTTTCTTT
>-|TRBV2|TRBJ1-1|-
CARQGGGTEAFF
TGTGCCAGACAGGGAGGGGGGACTGAAGCTTTCTTT
>TRBD2|TRBV29-1|TRBJ2-1|-
CSPPWGSGRELGNEQFF
TGCAGCCCACCCTGGGGTAGCGGGAGGGAGCTGGGGAATGAGCAGTTCTTC
>TRBD2|TRBV27|TRBJ2-1|-
CASSFGGSDNEQFF
TGTGCCAGCAGTTTTGGCGGGAGTGACAATGAGCAGTTCTTC
>TRBD1|TRBV6-5|TRBJ2-7|-
CASSSETGGLEQYF
TGTGCCAGCAGCTCGGAAACAGGGGGCCTCGAGCAGTACTTC
>-|TRBV30|TRBJ1-5|-
CAWSIQSNQPQHF
TGTGCCTGGAGTATTCAAAGCAATCAGCCCCAGCATTTT
>TRBD2|TRBV27|TRBJ2-7|-
CASSYAGTSGRVYEQYF
TGTGCCAGCAGTTATGCCGGGACTAGCGGGAGGGTTTACGAGCAGTACTTC
>-|TRBV4-1|TRBJ2-7|few
CASSQVEGASYEQYF
TGCGCCAGCAGCCAAGTCGAAGGGGCCTCCTACGAGCAGTACTTC
>TRBD2|TRBV9|TRBJ2-7|-
CASSPSGSDEQYF
TGTGCCAGCAGCCCTAGCGGGTCGGACGAGCAGTACTTC
>TRBD1|TRBV27|TRBJ2-4|once
CASSPGTVFGKNIQYF
TGTGCCAGCAGTCCCGGGACAGTTTTTGGCAAAAACATTCAGTACTTC
>-|TRBV15|TRBJ2-1|-
CATSSRGILSDEQFF
TGTGCCACCAGCAGCAGGGGAATTCTGTCCGATGAGCAGTTCTTC
>TRBD1|TRBV6-5|TRBJ2-2|-
CASSYRTGWTGELFF
TGTGCCAGCAGTTACCGGACAGGGTGGACCGGGGAGCTGTTTTTT
>TRBD1|TRBV13|TRBJ1-1|-
CASRYRGNTEAFF
TGTGCCAGCAGATACAGGGGGAACACTGAAGCTTTCTTT
>-|TRBV7-6|TRBJ2-3|-
CASSSQAGALIGTDTQYF
TGTGCCAGCAGCTCTCAGGCGGGGGCGCTTATCGGCACAGATACGCAGTATTTT
>TRBD2|TRBV7-9|TRBJ2-1|-
CASSRLAGAYNEQFF
TGTGCCAGCAGCCGACTAGCGGGAGCCTACAATGAGCAGTTCTTC
>TRBD1|TRBV5-1|TRBJ1-1|-
CASSPTGTNTEAFF
TGCGCCAGCAGCCCGACAGGGACGAACACTGAAGCTTTCTTT
>-|TRBV4-2|TRBJ1-1|-
CASSQSDGGALEAFF
TGTGCCAGCAGCCAATCCGATGGGGGGGCCCTCGAAGCTTTCTTT
>TRBD1|TRBV13|TRBJ2-7|once
CASREGTGGSYEQYF
TGTGCCAGCAGGGAAGGGACAGGGGGCTCCTACGAGCAGTACTTC
>TRBD1|TRBV4-1|TRBJ1-1|-
CASSQDGQGSTEAFF
TGCGCCAGCAGCCAAGACGGACAGGGTAGCACTGAAGCTTTCTTT
>-|TRBV29-1|TRBJ2-7|-
CSVDLQGPSYEQYF
TGCAGCGTTGATTTACAGGGCCCCTCCTACGAGCAGTACTTC
>TRBD2|TRBV29-1|TRBJ2-7|-
CSVGGGILYEQYF
TGCAGCGTTGGGGGGGGGATCCTCTACGAGCAGTACTTC
>TRBD2|TRBV29-1|TRBJ2-7|-
CSVRGLAGLSYEQYF
TGCAGCGTTCGAGGACTAGCGGGTCTCTCCTACGAGCAGTACTTC
>-|TRBV7-3|TRBJ1-1|-
CASSLYGGTEAFF
TGTGCCAGCAGCTTATACGGGGGCACTGAAGCTTTCTTT
>-|TRBV6-5|TRBJ1-1|-
CASSHSGSTEAFF
TGTGCCAGCAGTCATTCCGGGAGCACTGAAGCTTTCTTT
>-|TRBV19|TRBJ2-7|-
CASKSDSPYEQYF
TGTGCCAGCAAATCGGACAGCCCCTACGAGCAGTACTTC
>TRBD1|TRBV4-1|TRBJ2-2|-
CASSQDHGQGASGELFF
TGCGCCAGCAGCCAAGATCACGGACAGGGGGCTAGCGGGGAGCTGTTTTTT